This TCR beta chain was profiled in a study of shared clonotypes between healthy human individuals. Study summary: The donor pool was made up of a couple of women and three men aged 18 to 49.

With respect to this clone: Its cognate antigen is unknown.

The V gene lost 1 base and the J gene lost 8 bases, with 6 bases spanning the gap. This CDR3 region has 13 residues. The V gene's germline CDR1 is SEHNR and CDR2 FQNEAQ (reference sequence). The study's findings and limits: In the sorted subsets, rarefaction showed sequencing was incomplete despite large depth.

At deep level, the assay was performed. Assay: immunoSEQ multiplex PCR; the TCRdb copy retains only in-frame clones and omits some. Here the sample spans over a million clones, about 76% being singletons. Sequences were obtained from memory CD4+ T cells sorted from blood. Subset meaning: CD45RA-negative fraction. This sequence was found in a man between 18 and 29 years old in good health. The chain carries TRBV7-9 and TRBJ1-6; D unresolved. The CDR3 DNA reads TGTGCCAGCAGCTTAGGCGGGGATTCACCCCTCCACTTT. It yields the protein CASSLGGDSPLHF.